The 5 T cell receptor beta chains below were found in one sample sequenced in a study of human T cells and chemical hapten exposure. TCRdb analysed the RACE reads with MiXCR anew, one entry per CDR3 protein. The sample holds over 45,000 distinct CDR3 sequences; approximately 9.3% are singletons and the top ten take less than 15%. Time point defined: patch test 1, 2 weeks after DPC sensitization. Noted treatment: therapeutic diphenylcyclopropenone sensitization with weekly scalp DPC. The source material was whole blood, sampled in connection with sensitization to the hapten diphenylcyclopropenone (DPC). Receptor source: a woman in her thirties or forties with alopecia areata. Some clones in this sample may be carry-over from other donors' samples.

This clonotype has a count of ten or more. V gene TRBV19 combines with J gene TRBJ1-6; tentatively, D is TRBD1 (5 bases). The germline CDR1 and CDR2 sequences are LNHDA and SQIVND (reference sequence). The CDR3 loop spans 15 amino acids. Trimming shortened V by 9 bases and J by 10 bases, and 22 bases separated the two germline ends. For the CDR3, the DNA is TGTGCCAGCCACAGTGGGGCCCAGAGAGGGTCACCCCTCCACTTT. Translated, it gives CASHSGAQRGSPLHF.

The genes are TRBV7-6 and TRBJ2-7; tentatively, D is TRBD2 (5 bases). The CDR3 is 18 residues long. Germline V CDR1 and CDR2: SGHVS, FNYEAQ. Trimming removed 1 base at V and 6 bases at J, with 25 bases between. The CDR3 DNA reads TGTGCCAGCAGCTTAGGGGCTGCCTTGGGTCCTTTGGACTCCGAGCAGTACTTC. It encodes CASSLGAALGPLDSEQYF.

This clonotype was counted a few times. The gene calls are TRBV7-9 and TRBJ2-1; 7 bases are a match to TRBD2. The germline V gene has CDR1 SEHNR and CDR2 FQNEAQ (reference sequence). V lost 1 base, J lost 4 bases, and 4 bases stayed unmatched. This CDR3 spans 15 amino acids. Here the CDR3 DNA reads TGTGCCAGCAGCTTAGTAGGCGGGGGATACAATGAGCAGTTCTTC. Amino acid sequence: CASSLVGGGYNEQFF.

This clonotype turned up a few times. V and J are TRBV7-2 and TRBJ1-6; TRBD1 is a possible D gene (5 bases). V was cut by 0 bases and J by 9 bases, with 6 bases left in between. CDR1 SGHTA and CDR2 FQGNSA come from the germline V gene. This CDR3 has 13 residues. CDR3 protein: CASSLAQGSPLHF. The CDR3 DNA reads as TGTGCCAGCAGCTTAGCGCAGGGTTCACCCCTCCACTTT.

The chain is built from TRBV28 and TRBJ2-1, with D tentatively TRBD2 (6 bases). Per the germline V gene, CDR1 is MDHEN and CDR2 is SYDVKM. The CDR3 is 14 amino acids. The V end lost 5 bases, the J end lost 3 bases, and 11 bases lay between the germline ends. The CDR3 protein is CASSPGTFYNEQFF. In DNA form, the CDR3 reads TGTGCCAGCAGTCCGGGGACTTTCTACAATGAGCAGTTCTTC.